This passage covers 28 T cell receptor beta chains from one sample sequenced in a study of human T cells and chemical hapten exposure. Time point of the sample: patch test 1, 2 weeks after DPC sensitization. Regarding treatment: therapeutic diphenylcyclopropenone sensitization with weekly scalp DPC. TCRdb passed the RACE reads through MiXCR, listing each CDR3 protein once. The sample carries tens of thousands of distinct CDR3 sequences, around a tenth recorded once. Sequencing was performed on whole blood, taken in connection with sensitization to the hapten diphenylcyclopropenone (DPC). The receptors originated from a woman in her 50s with alopecia areata. Some clones in this sample may be carry-over from other donors' samples.

This clonotype was seen at least ten times. V usage is TRBV27 and J usage is TRBJ2-7, with 8 bases identical to TRBD1. V was pared by 3 bases and J by 6 bases, with 4 bases of the junction left unmatched. Germline CDR1 reads MNHEY; CDR2 reads SMNVEV (reference sequence). The CDR3 runs 13 residues. CDR3 amino acids: CASSFLGQGEQYF. The CDR3 DNA reads as TGTGCCAGCAGTTTCCTCGGACAGGGCGAGCAGTACTTC.

This clonotype was picked up many times. V and J are TRBV7-9 and TRBJ1-1; no definite D call. V lost 1 base and J 10 bases, leaving 13 bases between the germline ends. CDR1 and CDR2 from the germline V gene are SEHNR and FQNEAQ (reference sequence). The CDR3 has 13 residues. CDR3 coding DNA: TGTGCCAGCAGCTTAGAGGGCCGTGGTGGAGCTTTCTTT. It codes for CASSLEGRGGAFF.

Regarding this clonotype: At one of its ends the junction is not consistent with the germline gene, which may arise from a read error. The gene calls are TRBV7-2 and TRBJ2-5; 12 nucleotides match TRBD2. Germline CDR1 SGHTA, CDR2 FQGNSA. This CDR3 is built from 14 residues. CDR3 in amino acids: CASSLAGGPETQYF. Here the CDR3 DNA reads TGTGCCAGCAGCCTAGCGGGGGGGCCTGAGACCCAGTACTTC.

This clonotype was picked up many times. This rearrangement joins TRBV30 to TRBJ2-3; D is undetermined. The CDR3 extends over 13 amino acids. V gave up 0 bases and J gave up 3 bases, with 7 bases separating them. Germline CDR1 and CDR2: GTSNPN and SVGIG (reference sequence). The CDR3 DNA reads TGTGCCTGGAGTGTACGACCAACAGATACGCAGTATTTT. This codes for CAWSVRPTDTQYF.

The chain employs TRBV7-8 and TRBJ1-5; 7 bases are shared with TRBD1. V trimming: 0 bases; J trimming: 7 bases; junction bases outside the gene matches: 3. Germline V CDR1 and CDR2: SGHVS, FQNEAQ. This CDR3 is built from 14 residues. CDR3 nucleotide sequence: TGTGCCAGCAGCTTAGCGCAGGGGGGCCAGCCCCAGCATTTT. Translated, it gives CASSLAQGGQPQHF. Full variable domain (rest looked up from reference TRBV7-8 and TRBJ1-5): GAGVSQSPRYKVAKRGQDVALRCDPISGHVSLFWYQQALGQGPEFLTYFQNEAQLDKSGLPSDRFFAERPEGSVSTLKIQRTQQEDSAVYLCASSLAQGGQPQHFGDGTRLSIL.

J is TRBJ1-4 and V is TRBV9; TRBD1 matches 7 bases. V lost 4 bases to trimming and J lost 5 bases; unmatched junction nucleotides: 8. This CDR3 spans 15 amino acids. CDR1 and CDR2 (germline): SGDLS, YYNGEE. The CDR3 DNA follows: TGTGCCAGCAGCACCCCCGGGACAGCGAATGAAAAACTGTTTTTT. It translates to CASSTPGTANEKLFF.

In the case of this clonotype: A much larger clone lies a single base off, so this may be a read error. CDR3 coding DNA: TGTGCCAGCAGCCCCCTGGTAGGGGAGACCCAGCACTTC. It codes for CASSPLVGETQHF. V gene TRBV7-6 combines with J gene TRBJ2-5; D may correspond to TRBD1 or TRBD2 (5 bases each). Germline V gene lookup returns CDR1 SGHVS and CDR2 FNYEAQ. This CDR3 is built from 13 residues.

CDR3 nucleotide sequence: TGCGCCAGCAGAGCGGGTGGTACACTTCCCAATGAGCAGTTCTTC. As protein: CASRAGGTLPNEQFF. The V and J genes are TRBV5-1 and TRBJ2-1; TRBD2 is a possible D gene (6 bases). Germline V gene data show CDR1 as SGHRS and CDR2 as YFSETQ. This CDR3 spans 15 amino acids. V lost 5 bases and J 6 bases, leaving 18 bases between the germline ends.

A few counts support this clonotype. The gene calls are TRBV20-1 and TRBJ2-1, with TRBD2 identical over 8 bases. Germline CDR1 DFQATT, CDR2 SNEGSKA (reference sequence). This CDR3 has 18 amino acids. With 1 base clipped from V and 7 bases from J, the junction kept 18 bases outside the gene matches. This CDR3 reads CSARASQWVAGKGNEQFF. In DNA form, the CDR3 reads TGCAGTGCTAGAGCTTCTCAGTGGGTAGCGGGAAAGGGGAATGAGCAGTTCTTC.

This clonotype was recorded many times. The genes are TRBV24-1 and TRBJ1-2; D not certain. CDR1 is KGHDR, CDR2 SFDVKD, per germline. The CDR3 is made up of 13 amino acids. V lost 6 bases and J lost 2, with 9 bases in between. The CDR3 nucleotides read TGTGCCACCAGTATAAGCCGAAACTATGGCTACACCTTC. This codes for CATSISRNYGYTF.

This clonotype was seen repeatedly, ten times or more. This chain uses TRBV14 with TRBJ2-3, with TRBD1 matching over 7 bases. Germline trimming cut 4 bases from V and 6 bases from J; bases unmatched to any gene: 10. The V gene's germline CDR1 is SGHDN and CDR2 FVKESK. CDR3 length: 15 residues. CDR3 sequence reads: CASSPPRGGRDTQYF. CDR3 bases: TGTGCCAGCAGCCCCCCTCGAGGGGGCCGGGATACGCAGTATTTT.

The gene calls are TRBV19 and TRBJ2-3, with D possibly TRBD2 on 6 matching bases. V lost 5 bases and J 0 bases, leaving 12 bases between the germline ends. This CDR3 is built from 15 residues. Germline V gene sequence: CDR1 LNHDA, CDR2 SQIVND (reference sequence). The CDR3 loop reads CASSDRDSSTDTQYF. The CDR3 DNA sequence: TGTGCCAGTAGTGATCGGGACTCTAGCACAGATACGCAGTATTTT.

The V call is TRBV7-2, the J call TRBJ2-1; D unresolved. The CDR3 extends over 12 amino acids. Trimming removed 5 bases from V and 6 bases from J, with 8 bases in between. The germline V gene encodes CDR1 SGHTA and CDR2 FQGNSA. CDR3 DNA sequence: TGTGCCAGCAGCCCACAAATCAATGAGCAGTTCTTC. Amino acid sequence: CASSPQINEQFF.

This clonotype was found many times. V is TRBV7-9 and J is TRBJ1-1; D is uncertain. V lost 5 bases and J lost 4, with 8 bases in between. The germline V gene encodes CDR1 SEHNR and CDR2 FQNEAQ (reference sequence). There are 12 residues in the CDR3. DNA for the CDR3: TGTGCCAGCAGCACAGTAGGCACTGAAGCTTTCTTT. It specifies CASSTVGTEAFF. Based on the CDR3 plus reference TRBV7-9 and TRBJ1-1, the full variable domain is DTGVSQNPRHKITKRGQNVTFRCDPISEHNRLYWYRQTLGQGPEFLTYFQNEAQLEKSRLLSDRFSAERPKGSFSTLEIQRTEQGDSAMYLCASSTVGTEAFFGQGTRLTVV.

In its sample, this clonotype was seen a few times. The chain couples TRBV20-1 to TRBJ2-2; 10 nucleotides align to TRBD2. V shed 5 bases, J shed 4 bases, and the junction held 7 bases outside the gene matches. Germline V gene sequence: CDR1 DFQATT, CDR2 SNEGSKA (reference sequence). CDR3 size: 15 residues. DNA of the CDR3: TGCAGTGCTCCCAGCGGGAGGGTGGGCACCGGGGAGCTGTTTTTT. Translating it yields CSAPSGRVGTGELFF.

This clonotype was observed a few times. The chain has TRBV3-1 and TRBJ1-2; no firm D call. The ends were cut back, 3 bases at V and 1 base at J, with 6 bases in the middle. CDR3 size: 13 residues. Germline V gene lookup returns CDR1 LGHDT and CDR2 YNNKEL (reference sequence). The CDR3 DNA reads TGTGCCAGCAGCCAGAACAATAACTATGGCTACACCTTC. It yields the protein CASSQNNNYGYTF.

Many counts were recorded for this clonotype. CDR3 residues: CASSSAEGGDTQYF. CDR3 coding DNA: TGTGCCAGCAGCTCGGCGGAGGGCGGAGATACGCAGTATTTT. The rearrangement links TRBV7-9 to TRBJ2-3, with D possibly matching TRBD2 (6 bases). The CDR3 runs 14 residues. With 4 bases removed from V and 5 bases from J, the gap between germline ends came to 13 bases. Germline loops: CDR1 SEHNR, CDR2 FQNEAQ (reference sequence).

This clonotype was seen more than once but under ten times. The chain uses TRBV7-9 and TRBJ2-5; 7 bases align to TRBD2. V was clipped by 1 base and J by 0 bases; unmatched bases: 2. The CDR3 runs 15 residues. The germline V gene has CDR1 SEHNR and CDR2 FQNEAQ (reference sequence). The CDR3 sequence: CASSLVAGDQETQYF. The CDR3 region has the DNA TGTGCCAGCAGCTTAGTGGCGGGGGACCAAGAGACCCAGTACTTC. Supplemented by reference TRBV7-9 and TRBJ2-5, the full variable domain reads DTGVSQNPRHKITKRGQNVTFRCDPISEHNRLYWYRQTLGQGPEFLTYFQNEAQLEKSRLLSDRFSAERPKGSFSTLEIQRTEQGDSAMYLCASSLVAGDQETQYFGPGTRLLVL.

The rearrangement links TRBV18 to TRBJ1-5; unclear D gene. CDR3 length equals 14 residues. Germline V lookup: CDR1 KGHSH, CDR2 LQKENI. Trimming stripped 4 bases from V and 0 bases from J, with 7 bases between. CDR3 sequence reads: CASSLESSNQPQHF. The CDR3 bases are TGTGCCAGCTCACTCGAGTCTAGCAATCAGCCCCAGCATTTT.

The chain recombines TRBV27 with TRBJ2-4; 13 bases fit TRBD2. Losses at the gene ends were 10 bases for V and 1 base for J; bases not matched to a gene: 16. Per germline, CDR1 MNHEY and CDR2 SMNVEV (reference sequence). CDR3 length equals 19 residues. For the CDR3, the DNA is TGTGCCACCGGCCGGGGGGGACTAGCGGGGTCTGGGGCCAAAAACATTCAGTACTTC. Its translation: CATGRGGLAGSGAKNIQYF.

This clonotype was found many times. V gene TRBV6-1 combines with J gene TRBJ2-3, with D tentatively TRBD1 or TRBD2 (5 bases each). The germline V gene has CDR1 MNHNS and CDR2 SASEGT. Deletions cut 5 bases from V and 3 bases from J, with 18 bases between. The CDR3 spans 16 residues. The CDR3 sequence is CASSRGPVTLTDTQYF. DNA of the CDR3: TGTGCCAGCAGTAGGGGACCGGTCACATTAACAGATACGCAGTATTTT.

This clonotype occurred a few times. The chain couples TRBV7-6 to TRBJ2-2; 8 nucleotides match TRBD2. Germline CDR1 and CDR2: SGHVS and FNYEAQ. V was pared by 5 bases and J by 6 bases, with 8 bases of the junction left unmatched. This CDR3 is 15 amino acids long. CDR3 in amino acids: CASSQGGTRSGELFF. CDR3 coding DNA: TGTGCCAGCAGCCAAGGGGGGACTAGGTCCGGGGAGCTGTTTTTT.

This clonotype came up many times. This chain joins TRBV7-6 and TRBJ1-2; the D gene is possibly TRBD1 (5 bases). The CDR3 runs to 12 residues. Germline V lookup: CDR1 SGHVS, CDR2 FNYEAQ. Trimming took 4 bases from V and 3 from J, leaving 6 bases between them. Written as DNA, the CDR3 is TGTGCCAGCAGCTCCAGGGACTATGGCTACACCTTC. This gives the protein CASSSRDYGYTF. Based on the CDR3 plus reference TRBV7-6 and TRBJ1-2, the full variable domain is GAGVSQSPRYKVTKRGQDVALRCDPISGHVSLYWYRQALGQGPEFLTYFNYEAQQDKSGLPNDRFSAERPEGSISTLTIQRTEQRDSAMYRCASSSRDYGYTFGSGTRLTVV.

This clonotype was counted ten times or more. This chain uses TRBV6-2 or TRBV6-3 with TRBJ1-5; no firm D call. V lost 4 bases to trimming and J lost 1 base, with 8 bases between them. The CDR3 is made up of 14 amino acids. Germline V lookup: CDR1 MNHEY, CDR2 SVGEGT. DNA for the CDR3: TGTGCCAGCAGTTTCGACCTCAGCAATCAGCCCCAGCATTTT. It translates to CASSFDLSNQPQHF.

This clonotype showed up many times. The chain combines TRBV7-3 with TRBJ1-1; a weak D match, TRBD1 (5 bases). CDR1 is SGHTA, CDR2 FQGTGA, per germline. Trimming took off 2 bases at V and 2 bases at J, with 9 bases between the two ends. CDR3 size: 14 residues. CDR3 in amino acids: CASSLGGPNTEAFF. DNA for the CDR3: TGTGCCAGCAGCTTAGGGGGTCCCAACACTGAAGCTTTCTTT.

This clonotype is medium-sized (0.01 to 0.1%) in the sample. Sequence at one end of the junction differs from germline and may be a read error. The V gene is TRBV20-1, the J gene TRBJ1-4; TRBD1 matches 10 bases. The germline gives CDR1 DFQATT, CDR2 SNEGSKA (reference sequence). The CDR3 is 11 amino acids. The CDR3 bases are TGCAGTGCTATCCTGGGGACAGGGGTAGGCTTT. It codes for CSAILGTGVGF.

This clonotype was observed once. This chain links TRBV20-1 with TRBJ2-1; TRBD2 matches 9 bases. The germline V gene encodes CDR1 DFQATT and CDR2 SNEGSKA (reference sequence). Trimming cost V 5 bases and J 7 bases; bases outside gene matches: 9. This CDR3 contains 14 residues. The CDR3 coding sequence is TGCAGTGCTTCAGGCGGGAGGGCGAAAAATGAGCAGTTCTTC. As protein: CSASGGRAKNEQFF.

This clonotype came up many times. V gene TRBV4-2 combines with J gene TRBJ1-4; D uncertain. V was clipped by 2 bases and J by 8 bases, with 15 bases between them. Per germline, CDR1 LGHNA and CDR2 YNFKEQ. The CDR3 spans 15 residues. The CDR3 region is CASSQPTDPAEKLFF. DNA of the CDR3: TGTGCCAGCAGCCAACCTACAGACCCCGCCGAAAAACTGTTTTTT.